Listed here is a single TCR beta chain. The data belong to a study of blood T cell repertoires in COVID-19. Study context: The United States, Italy and Spain supplied acute and convalescent COVID-19 samples. The cDNA or gDNA used as material had been derived from T cells, B-cell-depleted T cells, or PBMCs.

In the study's own analysis: Cell counts per sample came from amplifying reference gene primers. Only in-frame clones appear in the TCRdb table, and some are missing; sequencing was by immunoSEQ multiplex PCR. V, J and clone size are taken as reported in that table, and D and trimming were inferred from the DNA itself. The sample has fewer than 350,000 clones, 80% to 85% seen once. The sequencing input was peripheral blood. The origin of this receptor is a woman aged 60 to 75 with active or convalescent COVID-19.

CDR3: CASSQLGLAGTGELFF. The CDR3 DNA sequence: TGCGCCAGCAGCCAATTGGGACTAGCGGGCACCGGGGAGCTGTTTTTT. The chain carries TRBV4-1 and TRBJ2-2, with 12 positions matching TRBD2. The V gene end was trimmed by 2 bases and the J gene end by 4 bases; junction bases not matched to a gene: 2. The germline gives CDR1 MGHRA, CDR2 YSYEKL. This CDR3 is built from 16 residues.